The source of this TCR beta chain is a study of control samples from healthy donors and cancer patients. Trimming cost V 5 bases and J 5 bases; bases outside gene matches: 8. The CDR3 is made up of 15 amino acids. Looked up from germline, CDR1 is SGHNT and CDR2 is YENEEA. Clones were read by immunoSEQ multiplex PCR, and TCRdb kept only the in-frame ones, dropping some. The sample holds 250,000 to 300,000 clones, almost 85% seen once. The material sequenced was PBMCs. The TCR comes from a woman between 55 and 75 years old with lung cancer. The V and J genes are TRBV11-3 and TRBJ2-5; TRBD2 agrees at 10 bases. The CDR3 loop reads CASSMGTSDSETQYF. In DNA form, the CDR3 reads TGTGCCAGCAGCATGGGGACTAGCGACTCCGAGACCCAGTACTTC.